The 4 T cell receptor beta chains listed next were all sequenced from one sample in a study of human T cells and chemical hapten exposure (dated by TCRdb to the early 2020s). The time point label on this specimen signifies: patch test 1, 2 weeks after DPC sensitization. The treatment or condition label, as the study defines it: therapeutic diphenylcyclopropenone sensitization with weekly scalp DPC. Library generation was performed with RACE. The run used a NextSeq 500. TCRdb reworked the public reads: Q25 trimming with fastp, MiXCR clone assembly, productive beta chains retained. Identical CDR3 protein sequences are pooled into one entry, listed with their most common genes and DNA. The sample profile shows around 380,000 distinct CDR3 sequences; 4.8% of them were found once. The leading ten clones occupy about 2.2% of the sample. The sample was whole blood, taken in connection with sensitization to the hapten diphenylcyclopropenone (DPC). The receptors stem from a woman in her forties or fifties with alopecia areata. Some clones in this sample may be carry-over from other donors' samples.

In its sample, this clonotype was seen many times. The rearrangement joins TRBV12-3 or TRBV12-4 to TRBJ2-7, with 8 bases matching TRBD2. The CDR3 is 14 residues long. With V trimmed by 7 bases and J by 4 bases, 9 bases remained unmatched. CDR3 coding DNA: TGTGCCAGCACCCCTACGGGAGGGTGGTACGAGCAGTACTTC. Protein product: CASTPTGGWYEQYF.

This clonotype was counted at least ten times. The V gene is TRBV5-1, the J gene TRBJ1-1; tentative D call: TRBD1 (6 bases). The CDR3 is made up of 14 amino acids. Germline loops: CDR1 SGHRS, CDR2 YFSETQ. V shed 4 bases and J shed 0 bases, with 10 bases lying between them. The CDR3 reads CASSADSMNTEAFF. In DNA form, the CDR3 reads TGCGCCAGCAGCGCGGACAGTATGAACACTGAAGCTTTCTTT.

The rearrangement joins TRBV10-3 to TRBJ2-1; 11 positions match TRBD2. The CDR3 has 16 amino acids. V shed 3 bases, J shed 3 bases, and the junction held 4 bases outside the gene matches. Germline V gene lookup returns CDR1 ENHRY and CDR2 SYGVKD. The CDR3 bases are TGTGCCATCAGTGATAGCGGGAGGGCAATCTACAATGAGCAGTTCTTC. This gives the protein CAISDSGRAIYNEQFF.

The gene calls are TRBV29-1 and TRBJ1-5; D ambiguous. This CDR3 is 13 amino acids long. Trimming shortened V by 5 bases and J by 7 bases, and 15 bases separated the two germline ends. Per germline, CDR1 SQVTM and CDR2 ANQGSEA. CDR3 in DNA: TGCAGCGTTATCGTTGTTCCGGGACAGCCCCAGCATTTT. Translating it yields CSVIVVPGQPQHF.